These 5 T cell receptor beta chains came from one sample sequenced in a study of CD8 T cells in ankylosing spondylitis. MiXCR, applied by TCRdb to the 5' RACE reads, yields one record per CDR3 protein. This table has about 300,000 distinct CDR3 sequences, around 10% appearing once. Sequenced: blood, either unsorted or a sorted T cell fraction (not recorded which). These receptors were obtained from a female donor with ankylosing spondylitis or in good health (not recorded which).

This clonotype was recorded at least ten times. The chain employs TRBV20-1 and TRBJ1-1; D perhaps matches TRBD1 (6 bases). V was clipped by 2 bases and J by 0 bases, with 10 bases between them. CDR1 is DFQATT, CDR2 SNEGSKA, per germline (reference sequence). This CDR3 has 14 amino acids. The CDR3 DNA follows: TGCAGTGCTAGACGGGGACATCTGAACACTGAAGCTTTCTTT. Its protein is CSARRGHLNTEAFF.

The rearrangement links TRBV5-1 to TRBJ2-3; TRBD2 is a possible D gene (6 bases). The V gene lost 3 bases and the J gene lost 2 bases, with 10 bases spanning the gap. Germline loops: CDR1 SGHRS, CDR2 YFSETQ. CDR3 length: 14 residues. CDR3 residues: CASSSSGYTDTQYF. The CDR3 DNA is TGCGCCAGCAGCTCGAGCGGGTACACAGATACGCAGTATTTT.

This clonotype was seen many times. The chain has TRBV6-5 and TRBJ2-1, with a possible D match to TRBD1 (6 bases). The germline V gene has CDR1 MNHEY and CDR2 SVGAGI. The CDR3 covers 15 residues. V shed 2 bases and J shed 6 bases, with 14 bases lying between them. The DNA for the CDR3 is TGTGCCAGCAGTTACGACAACAGGGATAGCAATGAGCAGTTCTTC. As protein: CASSYDNRDSNEQFF.

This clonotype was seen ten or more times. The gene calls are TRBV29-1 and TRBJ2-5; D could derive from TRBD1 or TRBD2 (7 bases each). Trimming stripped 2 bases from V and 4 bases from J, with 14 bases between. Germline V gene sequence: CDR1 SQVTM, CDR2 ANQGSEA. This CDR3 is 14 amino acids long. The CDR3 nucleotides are TGCAGCGTTGAACTCCCAGGGGGGGGAGAGACCCAGTACTTC. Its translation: CSVELPGGGETQYF.

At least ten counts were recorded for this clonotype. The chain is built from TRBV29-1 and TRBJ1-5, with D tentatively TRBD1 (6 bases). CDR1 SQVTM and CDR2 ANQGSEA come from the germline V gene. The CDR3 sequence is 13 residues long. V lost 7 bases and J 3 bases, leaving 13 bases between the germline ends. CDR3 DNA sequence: TGCAGCGCAATCGGACAGTTCAATCAGCCCCAGCATTTT. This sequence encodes CSAIGQFNQPQHF.